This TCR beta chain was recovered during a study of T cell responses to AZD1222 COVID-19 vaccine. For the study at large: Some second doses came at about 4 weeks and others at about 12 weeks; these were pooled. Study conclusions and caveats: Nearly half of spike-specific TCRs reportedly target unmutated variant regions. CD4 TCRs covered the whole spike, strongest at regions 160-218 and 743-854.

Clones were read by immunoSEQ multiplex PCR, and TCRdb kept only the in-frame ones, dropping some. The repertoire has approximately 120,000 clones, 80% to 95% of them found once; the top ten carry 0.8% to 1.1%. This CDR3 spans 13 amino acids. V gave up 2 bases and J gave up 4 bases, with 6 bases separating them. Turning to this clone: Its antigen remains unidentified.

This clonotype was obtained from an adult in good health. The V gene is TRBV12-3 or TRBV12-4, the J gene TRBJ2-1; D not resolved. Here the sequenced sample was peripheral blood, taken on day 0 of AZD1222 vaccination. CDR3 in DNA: TGTGCCAGCAGTTTAAGGCAGTACAATGAGCAGTTCTTC. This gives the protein CASSLRQYNEQFF.